One and the same sample provided the 18 T cell receptor beta chains below, sequenced in a study of vaccination and CD4 T cells after COVID-19 (dated by TCRdb to between 2021 and 2022). Their antigens remain unidentified. The library was obtained by PCR. This sample was sequenced with an Illumina iSeq 100. At the Johns Hopkins FTIC core, DNA from the cultured CD4+ T cells underwent TCR sequencing with the Oncomine TCR Beta short-read assay. Using fastp at Q25 and MiXCR, TCRdb reprocessed the public reads and kept productive beta chains. Entries that share a CDR3 protein sequence are merged under the most common genes and DNA. The sample table holds thousands of distinct CDR3 sequences, of which approximately 48% were seen once. More than 6.5% of the sample rests with the top ten. Read against the paper, the sample's treatment or condition label means: approximately nine-day PBMC culture with coronavirus spike peptide pools or control peptides (ViraFEST assay).

Sequencing used CD4+ T cells from blood, cultured in vitro. The receptors were sampled from a human donor who had recovered from COVID-19.

This sequence joins TRBV20-1 and TRBJ1-3; D gene unclear. V was clipped by 0 bases and J by 0 bases, with 6 bases between them. The length of the CDR3 is 14 residues. Germline CDR1 reads DFQATT; CDR2 reads SNEGSKA (reference sequence). CDR3 residues: CSARDASSGNTIYF. For the CDR3, the DNA is TGCAGTGCTAGAGATGCCAGCTCTGGAAACACCATATATTTT.

The rearrangement links TRBV19 to TRBJ1-2, with 8 bases identical to TRBD1. The CDR3 is 13 amino acids. V trimming: 3 bases; J trimming: 3 bases; junction bases outside the gene matches: 0. The germline gives CDR1 LNHDA, CDR2 SQIVND (reference sequence). The CDR3 coding sequence is TGTGCCAGTAGTATGGACAGGGACTATGGCTACACCTTC. Translating it yields CASSMDRDYGYTF.

The chain links TRBV5-1 to TRBJ1-6; tentative D call: TRBD1 (6 bases). The CDR3 extends over 15 amino acids. Germline loops: CDR1 SGHRS, CDR2 YFSETQ. The germline V and J ends were trimmed by 0 bases and 9 bases, with 13 bases remaining between them. The CDR3 coding sequence is TGCGCCAGCAGCTTGGAGGCAGGGGCTGGTTCACCCCTCCACTTT. It yields the protein CASSLEAGAGSPLHF.

This sequence joins TRBV20-1 and TRBJ1-5; a weak D match, TRBD1 (5 bases). V gave up 4 bases and J gave up 11 bases, with 12 bases separating them. The germline V gene has CDR1 DFQATT and CDR2 SNEGSKA (reference sequence). This CDR3 has 11 residues. CDR3 residues: CSAITGTTQHF. The CDR3 DNA reads TGCAGTGCTATCACCGGGACTACCCAGCATTTT.

The chain recombines TRBV7-2 with TRBJ1-5, with D hard to call. Germline V gives CDR1 SGHTA, CDR2 FQGNSA. Trimming took 0 bases from V and 5 from J, leaving 11 bases between them. This CDR3 has 15 residues. This CDR3 is CASSLAVGVYQPQHF. CDR3 DNA: TGTGCCAGCAGCTTAGCAGTCGGGGTCTATCAGCCCCAGCATTTT.

This clonotype was seen a handful of times. The chain carries TRBV12-3 or TRBV12-4 and TRBJ1-6; D gene uncertain. Deletions cut 6 bases from V and 7 bases from J, with 4 bases between. The CDR3 contains 11 residues. CDR3 residues: CASRGNSPLHF. In DNA, the CDR3 is TGTGCCAGCAGGGGGAATTCACCCCTCCACTTT.

The chain carries TRBV7-2 and TRBJ2-5; D remains unclear. V lost 2 bases and J lost 0, with 7 bases in between. The CDR3 covers 14 residues. The germline V gene encodes CDR1 SGHTA and CDR2 FQGNSA. The CDR3 is CASSLSADQETQYF. The DNA for the CDR3 is TGTGCCAGCAGCTTATCGGCGGACCAAGAGACCCAGTACTTC.

The rearrangement joins TRBV6-1 to TRBJ1-1; D unclear. With 0 bases removed from V and 5 bases from J, the gap between germline ends came to 10 bases. The CDR3 spans 14 residues. The germline gives CDR1 MNHNS, CDR2 SASEGT. CDR3 region: CASSEAPGRTEAFF. For the CDR3, the DNA is TGTGCCAGCAGTGAAGCGCCCGGGAGAACTGAAGCTTTCTTT.

V and J are TRBV6-1 and TRBJ2-7; D uncertain. Germline CDR1 is MNHNS and CDR2 is SASEGT. Trimming stripped 5 bases from V and 5 bases from J, with 10 bases between. The CDR3 covers 12 residues. The DNA of the CDR3 is TGTGCCAGCAGTCCGCTTGGGGACGAGCAGTACTTC. Translating it yields CASSPLGDEQYF.

The chain combines TRBV20-1 with TRBJ2-3, with 10 bases identical to TRBD2. From germline, CDR1 is DFQATT and CDR2 SNEGSKA (reference sequence). CDR3 length equals 15 residues. Trimming cost V 3 bases and J 2 bases; bases outside gene matches: 5. The CDR3 reads CSASLAGAITDTQYF. DNA of the CDR3: TGCAGTGCTAGTCTAGCGGGGGCCATCACAGATACGCAGTATTTT.

This clonotype showed up just a few times. The rearrangement joins TRBV19 to TRBJ1-5; 9 nucleotides agree with TRBD1. Unmatched junction bases numbered 5, after V lost 4 bases and J lost 1 base. The CDR3 has 16 amino acids. Per the germline V gene, CDR1 is LNHDA and CDR2 is SQIVND (reference sequence). CDR3 residues: CASSTPQGASNQPQHF. The DNA for the CDR3 is TGTGCCAGTAGTACGCCACAGGGGGCAAGCAATCAGCCCCAGCATTTT. Full variable domain (outside the CDR3, taken from reference TRBV19 and TRBJ1-5): DGGITQSPKYLFRKEGQNVTLSCEQNLNHDAMYWYRQDPGQGLRLIYYSQIVNDFQKGDIAEGYSVSREKKESFPLTVTSAQKNPTAFYLCASSTPQGASNQPQHFGDGTRLSIL.

The rearrangement uses TRBV2 and TRBJ1-6; tentatively, D is TRBD1 (5 bases). This CDR3 spans 14 amino acids. V shed 1 base and J shed 6 bases, with 7 bases lying between them. Germline V gene sequence: CDR1 SNHLY, CDR2 FYNNEI. CDR3 sequence (DNA): TGTGCCAGCAGTGAAGGCAGGGTTAATTCACCCCTCCACTTT. Protein product: CASSEGRVNSPLHF.

Details on this clonotype: Just one base apart from a much larger clone, this may be a read error. The chain has TRBV27 and TRBJ2-7, with TRBD1 matching 8 bases. CDR3 length: 13 amino acids. Looked up from germline, CDR1 is MNHEY and CDR2 is SMNVEV (reference sequence). In DNA form, the CDR3 reads TGTACCAGCAGAGGACAGGGACACTACGAGCAGTACTTC. Translating gives CTSRGQGHYEQYF.

The rearrangement joins TRBV11-1 to TRBJ2-5; D unresolved. CDR1 and CDR2 (germline): SGHAT, FQDESV (reference sequence). V lost 5 bases and J lost 4, with 17 bases in between. This CDR3 contains 15 residues. The chain's CDR3 is CASSQPKGGLETQYF. The DNA for the CDR3 is TGTGCCAGCAGCCAACCAAAGGGCGGTTTAGAGACCCAGTACTTC.

The rearrangement joins TRBV27 to TRBJ2-2; a possible D gene is TRBD1 (5 bases). V was trimmed by 6 bases and J by 6 bases, leaving 8 bases between them. Germline CDR1 reads MNHEY; CDR2 reads SMNVEV (reference sequence). CDR3 length: 12 amino acids. In nucleotides, the CDR3 is TGTGCCAGCAGAGGGGTGGCCGGGGAGCTGTTTTTT. This sequence encodes CASRGVAGELFF.

There are a few counts of this clonotype. The genes are TRBV12-3 or TRBV12-4 and TRBJ1-2; D is perhaps TRBD1 (5 bases). The CDR3 contains 13 residues. The germline V and J ends were trimmed by 1 base and 6 bases, with 9 bases remaining between them. The CDR3 is CASSLVRGHGYTF. In nucleotides, the CDR3 is TGTGCCAGCAGTTTAGTCCGGGGCCATGGCTACACCTTC.

This chain uses TRBV11-2 with TRBJ1-2; D gene ambiguous. V dropped 3 bases and J dropped 6 bases, with 14 bases sitting between them. Germline V gives CDR1 SGHAT, CDR2 FQNNGV. The length of the CDR3 is 14 residues. CDR3 sequence reads: CASSLSISGDGYTF. CDR3 sequence (DNA): TGTGCCAGCAGCTTGTCTATTTCCGGGGATGGCTACACCTTC.

The J gene is TRBJ2-5, the V gene TRBV6-1, with D possibly matching TRBD2 (5 bases). V lost 6 bases to trimming and J lost 5 bases, with 19 bases between them. Per germline, CDR1 MNHNS and CDR2 SASEGT. CDR3 size: 15 residues. The CDR3 protein is CASRRSGTGSETQYF. CDR3 nucleotides: TGTGCCAGCAGGCGGTCCGGTACGGGATCTGAGACCCAGTACTTC.